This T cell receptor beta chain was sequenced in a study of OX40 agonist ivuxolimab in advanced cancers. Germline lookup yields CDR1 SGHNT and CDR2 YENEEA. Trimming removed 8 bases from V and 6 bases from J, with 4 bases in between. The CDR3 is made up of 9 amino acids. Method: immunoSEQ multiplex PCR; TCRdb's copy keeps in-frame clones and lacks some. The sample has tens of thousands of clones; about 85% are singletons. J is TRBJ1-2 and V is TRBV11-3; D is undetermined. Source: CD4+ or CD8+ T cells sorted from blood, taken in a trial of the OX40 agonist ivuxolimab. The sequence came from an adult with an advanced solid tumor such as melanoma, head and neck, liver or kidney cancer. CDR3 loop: CASLHGYTF. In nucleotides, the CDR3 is TGTGCCAGCCTGCATGGCTACACCTTC.